This T cell receptor (beta chain) derives from a study of radiation and T cells in renal cell carcinoma. Germline V CDR1 and CDR2: MNHNS, SASEGT. V gave up 3 bases and J gave up 4 bases; unmatched junction bases: 6. CDR3 size: 16 residues. The protocol was immunoSEQ multiplex PCR, while the TCRdb copy is restricted to in-frame clones and leaves out a portion. Seen here are about 100,000 clones, more than 65% observed once, and the top ten hold under 8.5%. Documented time point: blood 4 weeks post-SBRT, at nephrectomy. Treatment given: 15 Gy SBRT to primary tumor, nephrectomy 4 weeks later. Nephrectomy followed 15 Gy stereotactic body radiation by 4 weeks.

The receptor was derived from a man between 60 and 75 years old with renal cell carcinoma. Sequencing used blood, obtained from a patient whose treatment included radiotherapy and nephrectomy. The rearrangement joins TRBV6-1 to TRBJ2-2, with TRBD2 identical over 9 bases. The CDR3 coding sequence is TGTGCCAGCAGTGATTATAGCGGGAGTGTCACCGGGGAGCTGTTTTTT. This sequence encodes CASSDYSGSVTGELFF.